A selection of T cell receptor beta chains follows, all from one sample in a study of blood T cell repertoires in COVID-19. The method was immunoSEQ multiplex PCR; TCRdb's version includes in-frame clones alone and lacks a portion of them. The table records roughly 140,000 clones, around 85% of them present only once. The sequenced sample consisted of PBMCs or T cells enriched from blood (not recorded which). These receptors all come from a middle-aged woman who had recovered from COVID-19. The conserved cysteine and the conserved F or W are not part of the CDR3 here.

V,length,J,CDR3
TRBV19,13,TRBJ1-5,ASRPQGYSNQPQH
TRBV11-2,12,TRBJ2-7,ASSSRQGTYEQY
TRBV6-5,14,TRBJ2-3,ASSYSRLAYTDTQY
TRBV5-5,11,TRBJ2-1,ASSPRAYNEQF
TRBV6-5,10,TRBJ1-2,AEGDRRGGYT
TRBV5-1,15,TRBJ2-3,ASSSGLAGGFTDTQY
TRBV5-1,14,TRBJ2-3,ASSLEGVGDTDTQY
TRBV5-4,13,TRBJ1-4,ASSFGTPTNEKLF
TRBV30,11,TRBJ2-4,ASQPPGRATQY
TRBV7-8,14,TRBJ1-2,ASSLERTASNYGYT
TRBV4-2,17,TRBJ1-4,ASRPNRGARERVNEKLF
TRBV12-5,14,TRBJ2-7,ASGLVLGQGAHEQY
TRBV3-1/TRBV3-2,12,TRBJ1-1,ASSPGDRDAEAF
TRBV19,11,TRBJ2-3,ASSIVGADTQY
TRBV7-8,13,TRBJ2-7,ASSSAGATAYEQY
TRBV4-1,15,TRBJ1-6,ASSQEMGSYTLSPLH
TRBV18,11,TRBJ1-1,ASSPSGGTEAF
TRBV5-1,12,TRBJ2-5,ASSLALGQETQY
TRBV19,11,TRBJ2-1,ASSTGLPNEQF
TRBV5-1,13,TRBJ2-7,ASSLVTGGGNEQY
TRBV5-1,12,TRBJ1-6,ASSALTGNSPLH
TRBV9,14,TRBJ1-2,ASSVDLSGVNYGYT
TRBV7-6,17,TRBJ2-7,ASSLETGASGRAPYEQY
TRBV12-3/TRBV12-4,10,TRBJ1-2,AVAGTSYGYT
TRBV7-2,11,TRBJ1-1,ASSAETGTEAF
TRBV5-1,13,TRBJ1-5,ASSSGDRRDQPQH
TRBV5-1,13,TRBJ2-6,ASSDSFSGANVLT
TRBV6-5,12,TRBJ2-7,ASSYSMEMHEQY
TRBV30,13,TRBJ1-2,AWSDLPQAVLGYT
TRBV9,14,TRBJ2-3,ASSVEMGGEADTQY
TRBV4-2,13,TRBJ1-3,ASSQDEGEGNTIY
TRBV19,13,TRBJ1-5,ATDRQGLSNQPQH
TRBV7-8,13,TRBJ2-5,ASSPSGSGWETQY
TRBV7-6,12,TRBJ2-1,ASGEQGSYNEQF
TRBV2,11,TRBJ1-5,ASSAAEGQPQH
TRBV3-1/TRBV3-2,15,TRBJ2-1,ASSQASQGGAYNEQF
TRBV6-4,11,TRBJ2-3,ASSERETDTQY
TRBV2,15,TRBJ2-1,ASSEYPGLAGNNEQF
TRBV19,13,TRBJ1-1,ASSPGLEEGTEAF
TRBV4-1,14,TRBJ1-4,ASSQVSPAVGEKLF
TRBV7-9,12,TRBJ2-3,ASSPRTSADTQY
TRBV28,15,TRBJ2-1,ASSLISLGTGPHEQF
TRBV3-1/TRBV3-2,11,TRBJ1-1,ASSLGGGTEAF
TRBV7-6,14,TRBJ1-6,ASSSPRDRVYSPLH
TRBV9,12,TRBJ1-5,ASSAQGGDQPQH
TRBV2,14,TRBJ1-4,ASSRRPTGNNEKLF
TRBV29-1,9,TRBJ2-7,SVAGTYEQY
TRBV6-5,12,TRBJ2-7,ASRDRGLGYEQY
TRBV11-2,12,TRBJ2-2,ASSLSSVAGELF
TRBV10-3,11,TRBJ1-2,ATSSGGDYGYT
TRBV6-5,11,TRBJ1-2,ASSGPGGYGYT
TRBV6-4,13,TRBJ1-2,ASSPGQGASYGYT
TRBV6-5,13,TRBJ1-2,ASSYRPTGNYGYT
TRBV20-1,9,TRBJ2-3,SAQTRDTQY
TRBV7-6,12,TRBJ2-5,ASSLGQGQETQY
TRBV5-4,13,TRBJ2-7,ASSFGLAGDYEQY
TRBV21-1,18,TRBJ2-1,ASSKGRASGGPSSYNEQF
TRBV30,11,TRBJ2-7,AWSRDSPYEQY